Below are 7 T cell receptor beta chains sequenced from a single sample in a study of Ad26.COV2.S vaccination and SARS-CoV-2 variants. Clones were read by immunoSEQ multiplex PCR, and TCRdb kept only the in-frame ones, dropping some. The sample holds just over 350,000 clones; 90% to 95% are singletons and the top ten take 3.9%. Here the sequenced sample was peripheral blood, taken after recovery from COVID-19. The source is a human donor who had recovered from COVID-19.

V is TRBV12-3 or TRBV12-4 and J is TRBJ1-2; D unresolved. There are 13 residues in the CDR3. Trimming shortened V by 2 bases and J by 6 bases, and 10 bases separated the two germline ends. The CDR3 loop reads CASSLSGIDGYTF. DNA for the CDR3: TGTGCCAGCAGTTTAAGCGGGATAGATGGCTACACCTTC.

The rearrangement links TRBV6-5 to TRBJ1-2; 9 bases are shared with TRBD1. J gave up 4 bases and V 9 bases, and 6 bases lay outside the gene matches. The germline CDR1 and CDR2 sequences are MNHEY and SVGAGI. This CDR3 has 13 amino acids. CDR3 in DNA: TGTGCCAGTGCGGGACAGGGTTCCTATGGCTACACCTTC. This sequence encodes CASAGQGSYGYTF.

This rearrangement joins TRBV27 to TRBJ2-1, with 7 bases matching TRBD1. Germline loops: CDR1 MNHEY, CDR2 SMNVEV (reference sequence). J gave up 5 bases and V 4 bases, and 11 bases lay outside the gene matches. This CDR3 contains 16 residues. The DNA of the CDR3 is TGTGCCAGCAGTTGGGGATACAGGGGCTCGAACAATGAGCAGTTCTTC. It translates to CASSWGYRGSNNEQFF.

The chain has TRBV5-8 and TRBJ1-4; D unclear. This CDR3 spans 15 amino acids. Trimming cost V 5 bases and J 0 bases, with 11 bases left between them. The germline gives CDR1 SGHTS, CDR2 YDEGEE. CDR3 in amino acids: CASRNRRTTNEKLFF. Here the CDR3 DNA reads TGTGCCAGCAGGAACCGCAGAACAACTAATGAAAAACTGTTTTTT.

This clone was detected only once. V usage is TRBV12-3 or TRBV12-4 and J usage is TRBJ2-1; TRBD1 or TRBD2 may be the D gene (6 bases each). CDR3 size: 13 residues. Trimming removed 3 bases at V and 9 bases at J, with 12 bases between. CDR3 sequence (DNA): TGTGCCAGCAGTTTGCCGGGGGCCGGTGAGCAGTTCTTC. Protein: CASSLPGAGEQFF.

This chain joins TRBV15 and TRBJ1-3; maybe TRBD1 (5 bases). Trimming removed 3 bases at V and 0 bases at J, with 15 bases between. Germline V gene data show CDR1 as LNHNV and CDR2 as YYDKDF (reference sequence). The CDR3 consists of 17 residues. The CDR3 region is CATSSPLFRDSGNTIYF. The DNA of the CDR3 is TGTGCCACCAGCAGTCCTCTCTTCAGGGACTCTGGAAACACCATATATTTT. Variable domain in full (rest from reference TRBV15 and TRBJ1-3): DAMVIQNPRYQVTQFGKPVTLSCSQTLNHNVMYWYQQKSSQAPKLLFHYYDKDFNNEADTPDNFQSRRPNTSFCFLDIRSPGLGDTAMYLCATSSPLFRDSGNTIYFGEGSWLTVV.

This chain uses TRBV27 with TRBJ1-1, with D perhaps TRBD1 (6 bases). The CDR3 loop spans 16 amino acids. The V gene lost 5 bases and the J gene lost 3 bases, with 19 bases spanning the gap. Germline V gene sequence: CDR1 MNHEY, CDR2 SMNVEV (reference sequence). CDR3 in amino acids: CASSTRATGLHTEAFF. DNA for the CDR3: TGTGCCAGCAGTACACGGGCTACAGGGTTGCACACTGAAGCTTTCTTT.